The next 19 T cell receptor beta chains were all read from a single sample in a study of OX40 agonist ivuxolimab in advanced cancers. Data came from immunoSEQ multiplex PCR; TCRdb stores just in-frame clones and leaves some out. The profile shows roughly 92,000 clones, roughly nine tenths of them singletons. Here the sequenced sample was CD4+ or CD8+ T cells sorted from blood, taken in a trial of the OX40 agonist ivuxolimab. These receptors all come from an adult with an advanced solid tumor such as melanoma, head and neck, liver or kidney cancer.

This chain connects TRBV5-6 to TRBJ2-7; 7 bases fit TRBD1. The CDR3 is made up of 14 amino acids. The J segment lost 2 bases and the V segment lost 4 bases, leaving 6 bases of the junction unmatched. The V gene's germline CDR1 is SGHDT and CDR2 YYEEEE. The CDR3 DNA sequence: TGTGCCAGCAGCGGAAGGGACAGCCCCTACGAGCAGTACTTC. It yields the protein CASSGRDSPYEQYF.

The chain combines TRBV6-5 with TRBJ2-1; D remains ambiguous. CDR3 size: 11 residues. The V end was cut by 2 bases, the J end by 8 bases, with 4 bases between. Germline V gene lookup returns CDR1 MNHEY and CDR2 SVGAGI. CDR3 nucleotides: TGTGCCAGCAGTTACCTCCATGAGCAGTTCTTC. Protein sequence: CASSYLHEQFF.

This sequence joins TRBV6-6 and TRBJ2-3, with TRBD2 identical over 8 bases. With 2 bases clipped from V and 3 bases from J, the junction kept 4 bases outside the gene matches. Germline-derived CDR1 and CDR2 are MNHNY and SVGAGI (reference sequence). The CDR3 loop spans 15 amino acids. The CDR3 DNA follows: TGTGCCAGCAGTTACAACGCGGGAGGAACAGATACGCAGTATTTT. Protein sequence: CASSYNAGGTDTQYF.

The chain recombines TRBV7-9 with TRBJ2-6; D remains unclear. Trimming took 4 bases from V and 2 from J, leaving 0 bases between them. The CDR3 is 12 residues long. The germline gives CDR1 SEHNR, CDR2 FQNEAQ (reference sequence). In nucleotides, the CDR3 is TGTGCCAGCAGCTCTGGGGCCAACGTCCTGACTTTC. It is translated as CASSSGANVLTF.

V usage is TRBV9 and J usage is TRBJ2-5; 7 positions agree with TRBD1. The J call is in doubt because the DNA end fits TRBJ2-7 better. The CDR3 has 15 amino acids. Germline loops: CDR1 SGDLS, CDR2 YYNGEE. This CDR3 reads CASSLTGANSYEQYF. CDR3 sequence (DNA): TGTGCCAGCAGCCTAACAGGGGCCAACTCCTACGAGCAGTACTTC.

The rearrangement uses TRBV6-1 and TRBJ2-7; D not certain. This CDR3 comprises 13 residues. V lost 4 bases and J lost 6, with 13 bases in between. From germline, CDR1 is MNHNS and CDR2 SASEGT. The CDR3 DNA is TGTGCCAGCAGTGTAGGAGACAACACCGAGCAGTACTTC. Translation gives CASSVGDNTEQYF.

Written as DNA, the CDR3 is TGTGCCAGCAGTTACTCGCGTGTGGAGGGCTACGAGCAGTACTTC. Translated: CASSYSRVEGYEQYF. The chain carries TRBV6-6 and TRBJ2-7; D may be TRBD2 (6 bases). The germline V gene has CDR1 MNHNY and CDR2 SVGAGI (reference sequence). This CDR3 has 15 amino acids. Deletions cut 0 bases from V and 3 bases from J, with 12 bases between.

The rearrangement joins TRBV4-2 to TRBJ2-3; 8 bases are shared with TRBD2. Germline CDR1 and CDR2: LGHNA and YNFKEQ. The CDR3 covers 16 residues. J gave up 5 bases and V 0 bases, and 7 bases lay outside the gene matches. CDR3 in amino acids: CASSQDPSGSVDTQYF. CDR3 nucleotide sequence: TGTGCCAGCAGCCAAGATCCAAGCGGGAGTGTAGATACGCAGTATTTT.

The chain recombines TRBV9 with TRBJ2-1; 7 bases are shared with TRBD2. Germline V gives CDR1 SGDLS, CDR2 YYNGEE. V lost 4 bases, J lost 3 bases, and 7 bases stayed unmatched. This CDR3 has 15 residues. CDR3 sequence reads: CASSPLAANYNEQFF. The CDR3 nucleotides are TGTGCCAGCAGCCCTCTAGCGGCCAACTACAATGAGCAGTTCTTC.

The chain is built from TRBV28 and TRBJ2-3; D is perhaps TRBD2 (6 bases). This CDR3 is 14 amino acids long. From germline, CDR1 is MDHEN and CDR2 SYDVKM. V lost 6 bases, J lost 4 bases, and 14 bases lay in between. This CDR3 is CASRAGIRSDTQYF. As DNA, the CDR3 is TGTGCCAGCAGGGCGGGAATAAGGTCAGATACGCAGTATTTT.

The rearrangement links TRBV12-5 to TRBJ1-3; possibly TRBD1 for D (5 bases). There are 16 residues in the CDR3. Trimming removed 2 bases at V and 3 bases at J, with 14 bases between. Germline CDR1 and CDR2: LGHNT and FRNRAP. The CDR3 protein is CASGLKLRDFGNTIYF. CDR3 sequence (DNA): TGTGCTAGTGGTTTGAAACTTAGGGACTTTGGAAACACCATATATTTT.

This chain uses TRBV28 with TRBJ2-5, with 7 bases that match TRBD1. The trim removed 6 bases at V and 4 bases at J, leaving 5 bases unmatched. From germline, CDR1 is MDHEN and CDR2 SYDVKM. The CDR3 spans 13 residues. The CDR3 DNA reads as TGTGCCAGCAGCAGAAACAGGGGAGAGACCCAGTACTTC. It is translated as CASSRNRGETQYF.

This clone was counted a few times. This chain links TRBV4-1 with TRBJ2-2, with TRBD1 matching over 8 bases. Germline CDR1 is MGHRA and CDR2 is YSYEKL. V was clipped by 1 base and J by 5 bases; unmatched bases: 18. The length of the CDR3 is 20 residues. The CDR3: CASSQGRFRTGYRHTGELFF. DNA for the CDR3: TGCGCCAGCAGCCAAGGCAGGTTTCGGACAGGGTATCGGCATACCGGGGAGCTGTTTTTT.

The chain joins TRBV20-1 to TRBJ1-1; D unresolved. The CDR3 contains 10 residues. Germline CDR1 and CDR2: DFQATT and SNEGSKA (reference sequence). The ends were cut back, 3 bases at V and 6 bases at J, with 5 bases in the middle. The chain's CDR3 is CSAREAEAFF. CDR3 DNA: TGCAGTGCTAGGGAGGCTGAAGCTTTCTTT.

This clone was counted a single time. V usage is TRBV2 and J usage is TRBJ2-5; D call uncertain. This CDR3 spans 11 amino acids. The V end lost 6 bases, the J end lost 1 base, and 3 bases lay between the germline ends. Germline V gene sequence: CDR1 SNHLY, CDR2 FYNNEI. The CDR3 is CASRIQETQYF. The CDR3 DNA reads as TGTGCCAGCAGGATCCAAGAGACCCAGTACTTC.

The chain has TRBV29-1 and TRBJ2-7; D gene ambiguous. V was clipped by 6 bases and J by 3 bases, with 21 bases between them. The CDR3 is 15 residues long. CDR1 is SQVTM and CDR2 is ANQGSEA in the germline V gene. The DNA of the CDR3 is TGCAGCGTCGCCACCGCAGGAGCAGCTATCTACGAGCAGTACTTC. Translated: CSVATAGAAIYEQYF.

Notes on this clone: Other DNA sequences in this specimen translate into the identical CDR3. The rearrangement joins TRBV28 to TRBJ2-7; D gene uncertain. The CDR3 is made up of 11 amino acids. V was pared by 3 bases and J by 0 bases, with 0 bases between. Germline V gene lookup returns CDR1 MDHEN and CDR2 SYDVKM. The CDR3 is CASSFSYEQYF. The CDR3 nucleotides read TGTGCCAGCAGTTTCTCCTACGAGCAGTACTTC.

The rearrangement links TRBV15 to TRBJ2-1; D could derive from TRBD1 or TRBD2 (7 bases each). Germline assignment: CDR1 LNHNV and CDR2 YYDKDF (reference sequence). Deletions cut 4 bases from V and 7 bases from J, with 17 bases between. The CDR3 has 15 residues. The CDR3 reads CATSNGRGRGNEQFF. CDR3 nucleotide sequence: TGTGCCACCAGCAATGGCAGGGGGAGGGGAAATGAGCAGTTCTTC.

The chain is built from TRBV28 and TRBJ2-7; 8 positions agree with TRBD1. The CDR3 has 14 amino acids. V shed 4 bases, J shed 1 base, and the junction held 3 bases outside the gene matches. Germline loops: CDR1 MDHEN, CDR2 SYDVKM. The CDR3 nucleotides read TGTGCCAGCAGTTCCGGACAGGGATCCTACGAGCAGTACTTC. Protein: CASSSGQGSYEQYF.